These T cell receptor beta chains were read from a single sample in a study of T cells in Graves' hyperthyroidism and ophthalmopathy. From the multiplex PCR reads, TCRdb called clonotypes with MiXCR, one entry per CDR3 protein. In the table there are hundreds of thousands of distinct CDR3 sequences, about 15% of which are singletons. The sample taken for sequencing was blood. Source of these receptors: a woman in her 30s with Graves' hyperthyroidism. Both conserved end residues are part of each CDR3. Each record gives: V gene, clone size, J gene, D gene, CDR3 DNA, CDR3 protein. A D gene is named only where the DNA matches it firmly. Size is stated for part of the rows, as once, few or many counts, or as a class when the clone is expanded.

v_gene: TRBV18; abundance: .; j_gene: TRBJ1-5; d_gene: .; CDR3nt: TGTGCCAGCTCACCACCGGGGCAGCAAATTCGGCCCCAGCATTTT; CDR3aa: CASSPPGQQIRPQHF
v_gene: TRBV20-1; abundance: few; j_gene: TRBJ2-7; d_gene: .; CDR3nt: TGCAGTGCTAGAGACCACCACCTCTACGAGCAGTACTTC; CDR3aa: CSARDHHLYEQYF
v_gene: TRBV28; abundance: many; j_gene: TRBJ1-2; d_gene: .; CDR3nt: TGTGCCAGCAGTACCCCTCCTGGCTACACCTTC; CDR3aa: CASSTPPGYTF
v_gene: TRBV29-1; abundance: .; j_gene: TRBJ2-1; d_gene: .; CDR3nt: TGCAGCGTTGATGCGTACAATGAGCAGTTCTTC; CDR3aa: CSVDAYNEQFF
v_gene: TRBV27; abundance: few; j_gene: TRBJ1-2; d_gene: TRBD1; CDR3nt: TGTGCCAGCAGGACGGTAGGGGGCGCGGTAGGAGGCTACACCTTC; CDR3aa: CASRTVGGAVGGYTF
v_gene: TRBV20-1; abundance: many; j_gene: TRBJ2-1; d_gene: .; CDR3nt: TGCAGTGCTAGAGATAAAAGGAGGGACTCCTTTTACAATGAGCAGTTCTTC; CDR3aa: CSARDKRRDSFYNEQFF
v_gene: TRBV6-1; abundance: many; j_gene: TRBJ2-7; d_gene: .; CDR3nt: TGTGCCAGCAGTGAAGCGCTTGGGGCCACCTACGAGCAGTACTTC; CDR3aa: CASSEALGATYEQYF
v_gene: TRBV27; abundance: many; j_gene: TRBJ2-3; d_gene: .; CDR3nt: TGTGCCAGCAGTTTATTCGGCACAGATACGCAGTATTTT; CDR3aa: CASSLFGTDTQYF
v_gene: TRBV6-1; abundance: once; j_gene: TRBJ1-1; d_gene: .; CDR3nt: TGTGCCAGCAGACCAACGTCTAGTGAAGCTTCCTTT; CDR3aa: CASRPTSSEASF
v_gene: TRBV19; abundance: .; j_gene: TRBJ2-2; d_gene: .; CDR3nt: TGTGCCAGTCACACCCTGACGAACACCGGGGAGCTGTTTTTT; CDR3aa: CASHTLTNTGELFF
v_gene: TRBV5-6; abundance: .; j_gene: TRBJ1-5; d_gene: TRBD1; CDR3nt: TGTGCCAGCAGCGAGCCTATGGGACAGAGCGTTAATCAGCCCCAGCATTTT; CDR3aa: CASSEPMGQSVNQPQHF
v_gene: TRBV20-1; abundance: many; j_gene: TRBJ2-3; d_gene: .; CDR3nt: TGCAGTGCAGCCCCCGGGGATACGCAGTATTTT; CDR3aa: CSAAPGDTQYF
v_gene: TRBV7-3; abundance: many; j_gene: TRBJ2-2; d_gene: .; CDR3nt: TGTGCCAGCAGCCCAGGGTCTAACACCGGGGAGCTGTTTTTT; CDR3aa: CASSPGSNTGELFF
v_gene: TRBV30; abundance: many; j_gene: TRBJ2-2; d_gene: TRBD1; CDR3nt: TGTGCCTGGACCGCCGGGACAGGGGGGGCCGGGGAGCTGTTTTTT; CDR3aa: CAWTAGTGGAGELFF
v_gene: TRBV27; abundance: many; j_gene: TRBJ1-1; d_gene: .; CDR3nt: TGTGCCAGCAGTTTGGAGGGGACCCTCACTGAAGCTTTCTTT; CDR3aa: CASSLEGTLTEAFF
v_gene: TRBV28; abundance: few; j_gene: TRBJ2-7; d_gene: .; CDR3nt: TGTGCCAGCAGTTTTCAGTTCTCTTCCGAGCAGTACTTC; CDR3aa: CASSFQFSSEQYF
v_gene: TRBV5-6; abundance: .; j_gene: TRBJ2-3; d_gene: .; CDR3nt: TGTGCCAGCAACCCGACAGCCACAGATACGCAGTATTTT; CDR3aa: CASNPTATDTQYF
v_gene: TRBV7-2; abundance: .; j_gene: TRBJ2-1; d_gene: TRBD2; CDR3nt: TGTGCCAGCAGCTTAGCGGGAGGGGTTGGTGAGCAGTTCTTC; CDR3aa: CASSLAGGVGEQFF
v_gene: TRBV20-1; abundance: many; j_gene: TRBJ1-5; d_gene: TRBD1; CDR3nt: TGCAGTGCTAGATCGTGGACAGGGCGGGTCAATCAGCCCCAGCATTTT; CDR3aa: CSARSWTGRVNQPQHF
v_gene: TRBV4-2; abundance: .; j_gene: TRBJ2-5; d_gene: .; CDR3nt: TGTGCCAGCAGCCAAGAACGATTTGACTACCAAGAGACCCAGTACTTC; CDR3aa: CASSQERFDYQETQYF
v_gene: TRBV5-1; abundance: .; j_gene: TRBJ2-5; d_gene: .; CDR3nt: TGCGCCAGCAGCTTGACTGATGGTCAAGAGACCCAGTACTTC; CDR3aa: CASSLTDGQETQYF
v_gene: TRBV2; abundance: many; j_gene: TRBJ1-6; d_gene: .; CDR3nt: TGTGCCAGCAGTGACCAGAATAATTCACCCCTCCACTTT; CDR3aa: CASSDQNNSPLHF
v_gene: TRBV30; abundance: many; j_gene: TRBJ1-1; d_gene: .; CDR3nt: TGTGCCTGGAGTGTATTCCCGAACACTGAAGCTTTCTTT; CDR3aa: CAWSVFPNTEAFF
v_gene: TRBV6-5; abundance: .; j_gene: TRBJ2-3; d_gene: .; CDR3nt: TGTGCCAGCAGTTACTCCGATAAGGCAGATACGCAGTATTTT; CDR3aa: CASSYSDKADTQYF
v_gene: TRBV12-3/TRBV12-4; abundance: many; j_gene: TRBJ2-7; d_gene: TRBD2; CDR3nt: TGTGCCAGCGGGGGTGGTAGCGGGAGTGTGGGCTACGAGCAGTACTTC; CDR3aa: CASGGGSGSVGYEQYF
v_gene: TRBV6-5; abundance: few; j_gene: TRBJ1-5; d_gene: .; CDR3nt: TGTGCCAGCAGTTACCCGGGGGGGAGAAGGCAGCCCCAGCATTTT; CDR3aa: CASSYPGGRRQPQHF
v_gene: TRBV4-1; abundance: once; j_gene: TRBJ2-3; d_gene: TRBD2; CDR3nt: TGCGCCAGCAGCCCCACTAGCGGGAGGCCGGATACGCAGTATTTT; CDR3aa: CASSPTSGRPDTQYF
v_gene: TRBV27; abundance: few; j_gene: TRBJ1-1; d_gene: .; CDR3nt: TGTGCCAGCAGTTTATCACAGGGAGCCACGGAAGCTTTCTTT; CDR3aa: CASSLSQGATEAFF
v_gene: TRBV4-3; abundance: .; j_gene: TRBJ2-7; d_gene: .; CDR3nt: TGCGCCAGCAGCCAAGATCAGCGAGGGAGCTACGAGCAGTACTTC; CDR3aa: CASSQDQRGSYEQYF
v_gene: TRBV20-1; abundance: few; j_gene: TRBJ2-5; d_gene: .; CDR3nt: TGCAGTGCCCGCCGCGGATGGGGCCAAGAGACCCAGTACTTC; CDR3aa: CSARRGWGQETQYF
v_gene: TRBV11-2; abundance: .; j_gene: TRBJ1-3; d_gene: .; CDR3nt: TGTGCCAGCAGCCAAGTGCTCCTAGGGCAGGGGAGAGGAAACACCATATATTTT; CDR3aa: CASSQVLLGQGRGNTIYF
v_gene: TRBV7-9; abundance: few; j_gene: TRBJ1-4; d_gene: .; CDR3nt: TGTGCCAGCAGCTTAGAGTGGGAAAAACTGTTTTTT; CDR3aa: CASSLEWEKLFF
v_gene: TRBV27; abundance: .; j_gene: TRBJ2-5; d_gene: .; CDR3nt: TGTGCCAGCAGTCCCCCGGCTGGTGAGACCCAGTACTTC; CDR3aa: CASSPPAGETQYF
v_gene: TRBV19; abundance: .; j_gene: TRBJ1-2; d_gene: TRBD1; CDR3nt: TGTGCCAGTAGTGATCCGGGACAGAATTATGGCTACACCTTC; CDR3aa: CASSDPGQNYGYTF
v_gene: TRBV29-1; abundance: many; j_gene: TRBJ1-2; d_gene: .; CDR3nt: TGCAGCGTTGTCTTTCGGGGGAGCGAGACTTCTTATGGCTACACCTTC; CDR3aa: CSVVFRGSETSYGYTF
v_gene: TRBV11-2; abundance: many; j_gene: TRBJ2-7; d_gene: .; CDR3nt: TGTGCCAGCAGCAGCATACGGGGAAAGTCCTACGAGCAGTACTTC; CDR3aa: CASSSIRGKSYEQYF
v_gene: TRBV2; abundance: .; j_gene: TRBJ2-2; d_gene: TRBD1; CDR3nt: TGTGCCAGCGAGAAAGGGTCGGGACAGTGGAACACCGGGGAGCTGTTTTTT; CDR3aa: CASEKGSGQWNTGELFF
v_gene: TRBV7-2; abundance: many; j_gene: TRBJ1-1; d_gene: .; CDR3nt: TGTGCCAGCAGCCGCGCCAGGGGTGATGAAGCTTTCTTT; CDR3aa: CASSRARGDEAFF
v_gene: TRBV19; abundance: few; j_gene: TRBJ1-5; d_gene: .; CDR3nt: TGTGCCAGTACCTCGGGATGGAATCAGCCCCAGCATTTT; CDR3aa: CASTSGWNQPQHF
v_gene: TRBV29-1; abundance: .; j_gene: TRBJ2-7; d_gene: .; CDR3nt: TGCAGCGTTCGGGGGGCTACACAAAAATACGAGCAGTACTTC; CDR3aa: CSVRGATQKYEQYF
v_gene: TRBV6-1; abundance: .; j_gene: TRBJ1-1; d_gene: TRBD1; CDR3nt: TGTGCCAGCAGTGAAGCGCAGGGGGCCACTGAAGCTTTCTTT; CDR3aa: CASSEAQGATEAFF
v_gene: TRBV28; abundance: many; j_gene: TRBJ2-7; d_gene: .; CDR3nt: TGTGCCAGCGTACCGGGACGGAGCTACGAGCAGTACTTC; CDR3aa: CASVPGRSYEQYF